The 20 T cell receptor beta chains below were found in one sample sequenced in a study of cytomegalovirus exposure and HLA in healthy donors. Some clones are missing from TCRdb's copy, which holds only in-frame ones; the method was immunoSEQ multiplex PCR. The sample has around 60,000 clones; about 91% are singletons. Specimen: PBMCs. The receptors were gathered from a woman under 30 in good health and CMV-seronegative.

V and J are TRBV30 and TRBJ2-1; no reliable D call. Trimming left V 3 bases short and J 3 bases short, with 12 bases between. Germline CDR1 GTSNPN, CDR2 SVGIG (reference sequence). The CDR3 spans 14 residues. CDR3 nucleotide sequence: TGTGCCTGGAGAGGCGGAACAAACTACAATGAGCAGTTCTTC. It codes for CAWRGGTNYNEQFF.

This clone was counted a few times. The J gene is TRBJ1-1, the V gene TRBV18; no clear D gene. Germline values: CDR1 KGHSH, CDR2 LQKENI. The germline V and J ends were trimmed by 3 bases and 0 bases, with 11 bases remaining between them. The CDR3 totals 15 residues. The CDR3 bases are TGTGCCAGCTCACCCCACGGGGAGATGAACACTGAAGCTTTCTTT. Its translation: CASSPHGEMNTEAFF.

For the CDR3, the DNA is TGTGCCAGCAGCCTACAGGGACTATATGGCTACACCTTC. It codes for CASSLQGLYGYTF. J is TRBJ1-2 and V is TRBV6-5, with D possibly being TRBD1 (6 bases). This CDR3 is built from 13 residues. Per germline, CDR1 MNHEY and CDR2 SVGAGI. With 6 bases removed from V and 5 bases from J, the gap between germline ends came to 13 bases.

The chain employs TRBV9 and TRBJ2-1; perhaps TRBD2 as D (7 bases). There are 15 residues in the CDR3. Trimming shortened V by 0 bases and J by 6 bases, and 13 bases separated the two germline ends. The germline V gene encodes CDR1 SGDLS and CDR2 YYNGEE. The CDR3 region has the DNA TGTGCCAGCAGCGTAGACGGGGGGCCCTCCAATGAGCAGTTCTTC. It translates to CASSVDGGPSNEQFF. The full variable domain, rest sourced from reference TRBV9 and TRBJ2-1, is DSGVTQTPKHLITATGQRVTLRCSPRSGDLSVYWYQQSLDQGLQFLIQYYNGEERAKGNILERFSAQQFPDLHSELNLSSLELGDSALYFCASSVDGGPSNEQFFGPGTRLTVL.

CDR3 sequence reads: CASDKYYEKLFF. DNA of the CDR3: TGTGCCTCGGACAAGTATTATGAAAAACTGTTTTTT. The V gene is TRBV30, the J gene TRBJ1-4; TRBD1 is a possible D gene (5 bases). Germline-derived CDR1 and CDR2 are GTSNPN and SVGIG (reference sequence). The V gene lost 7 bases and the J gene lost 6 bases, with 12 bases spanning the gap. The CDR3 totals 12 residues.

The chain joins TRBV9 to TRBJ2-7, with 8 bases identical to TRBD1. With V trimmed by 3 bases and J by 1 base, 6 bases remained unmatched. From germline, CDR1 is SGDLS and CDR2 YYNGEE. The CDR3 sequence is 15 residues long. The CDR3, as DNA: TGTGCCAGCAGCGGGACAGGGCTTGGATCCTACGAGCAGTACTTC. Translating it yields CASSGTGLGSYEQYF.

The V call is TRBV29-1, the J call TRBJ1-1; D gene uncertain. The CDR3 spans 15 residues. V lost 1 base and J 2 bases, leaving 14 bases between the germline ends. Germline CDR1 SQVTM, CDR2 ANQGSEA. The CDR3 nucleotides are TGCAGCGTTGAAGCCGATGAGGGAATCAACACTGAAGCTTTCTTT. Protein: CSVEADEGINTEAFF.

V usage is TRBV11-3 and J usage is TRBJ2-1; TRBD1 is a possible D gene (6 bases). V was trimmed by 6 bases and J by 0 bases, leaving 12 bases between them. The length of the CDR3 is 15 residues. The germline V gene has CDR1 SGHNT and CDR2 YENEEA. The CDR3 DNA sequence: TGTGCCAGCAGTTACGACAGGAGCTCCTACAATGAGCAGTTCTTC. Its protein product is CASSYDRSSYNEQFF.

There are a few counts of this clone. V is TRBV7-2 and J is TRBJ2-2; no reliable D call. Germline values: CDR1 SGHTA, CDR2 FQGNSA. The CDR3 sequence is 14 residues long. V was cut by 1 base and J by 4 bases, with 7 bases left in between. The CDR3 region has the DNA TGTGCCAGCAGCTTAGGTGTATTCACCGGGGAGCTGTTTTTT. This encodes CASSLGVFTGELFF.

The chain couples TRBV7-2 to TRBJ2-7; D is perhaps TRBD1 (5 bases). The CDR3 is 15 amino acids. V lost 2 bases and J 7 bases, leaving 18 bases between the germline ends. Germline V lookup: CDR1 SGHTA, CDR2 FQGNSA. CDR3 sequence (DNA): TGTGCCAGCAGCTTACCCTTCGGACAAAAGAGGGAGCAGTACTTC. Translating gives CASSLPFGQKREQYF.

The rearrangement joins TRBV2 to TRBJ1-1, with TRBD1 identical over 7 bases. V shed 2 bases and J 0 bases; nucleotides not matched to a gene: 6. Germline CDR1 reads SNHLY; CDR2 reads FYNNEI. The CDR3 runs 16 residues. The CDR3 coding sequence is TGTGCCAGCAGTGAAACCGGACAGGTGATGAACACTGAAGCTTTCTTT. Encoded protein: CASSETGQVMNTEAFF.

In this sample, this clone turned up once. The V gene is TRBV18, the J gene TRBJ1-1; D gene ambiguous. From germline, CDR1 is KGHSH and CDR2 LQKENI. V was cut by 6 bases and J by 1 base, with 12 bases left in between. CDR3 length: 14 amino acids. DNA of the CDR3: TGTGCCAGCTCCCCCCCGGGAACGAACACTGAAGCTTTCTTT. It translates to CASSPPGTNTEAFF.

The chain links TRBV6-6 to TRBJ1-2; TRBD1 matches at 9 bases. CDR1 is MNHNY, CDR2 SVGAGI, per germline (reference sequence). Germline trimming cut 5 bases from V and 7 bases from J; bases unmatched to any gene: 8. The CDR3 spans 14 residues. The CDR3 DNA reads TGTGCCAGCAGTACGGGACAGGGATATGGTGGCTACACCTTC. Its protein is CASSTGQGYGGYTF.

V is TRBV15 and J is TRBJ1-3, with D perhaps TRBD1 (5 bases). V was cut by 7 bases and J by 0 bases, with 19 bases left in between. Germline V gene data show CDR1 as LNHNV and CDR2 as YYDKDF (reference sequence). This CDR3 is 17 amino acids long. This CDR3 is CATNGGEGSASGNTIYF. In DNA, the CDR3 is TGTGCCACCAACGGGGGGGAGGGGTCAGCCTCTGGAAACACCATATATTTT. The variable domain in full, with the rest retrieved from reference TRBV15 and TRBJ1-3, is DAMVIQNPRYQVTQFGKPVTLSCSQTLNHNVMYWYQQKSSQAPKLLFHYYDKDFNNEADTPDNFQSRRPNTSFCFLDIRSPGLGDTAMYLCATNGGEGSASGNTIYFGEGSWLTVV.

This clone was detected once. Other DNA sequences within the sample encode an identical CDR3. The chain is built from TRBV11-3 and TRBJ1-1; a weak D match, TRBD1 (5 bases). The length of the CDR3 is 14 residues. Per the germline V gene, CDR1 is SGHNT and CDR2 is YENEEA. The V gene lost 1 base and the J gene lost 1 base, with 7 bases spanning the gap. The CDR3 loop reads CASSLGQGNTEAFF. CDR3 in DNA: TGTGCCAGCAGCTTAGGCCAGGGGAACACTGAAGCTTTCTTT. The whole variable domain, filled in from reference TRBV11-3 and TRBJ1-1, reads EAGVVQSPRYKIIEKKQPVAFWCNPISGHNTLYWYLQNLGQGPELLIRYENEEAVDDSQLPKDRFSAERLKGVDSTLKIQPAELGDSAVYLCASSLGQGNTEAFFGQGTRLTVV.

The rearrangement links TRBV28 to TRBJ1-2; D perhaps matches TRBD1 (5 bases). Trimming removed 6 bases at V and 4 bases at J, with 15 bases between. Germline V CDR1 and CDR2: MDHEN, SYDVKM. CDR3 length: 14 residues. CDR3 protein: CASRGQVPGYGYTF. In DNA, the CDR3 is TGTGCCAGCAGGGGGCAGGTACCTGGCTATGGCTACACCTTC.

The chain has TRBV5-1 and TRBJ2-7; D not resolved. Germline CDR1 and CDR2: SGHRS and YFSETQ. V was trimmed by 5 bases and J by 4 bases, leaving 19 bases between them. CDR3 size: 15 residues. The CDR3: CASRAGGELPYEQYF. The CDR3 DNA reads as TGCGCCAGCAGAGCCGGCGGCGAATTACCTTACGAGCAGTACTTC.

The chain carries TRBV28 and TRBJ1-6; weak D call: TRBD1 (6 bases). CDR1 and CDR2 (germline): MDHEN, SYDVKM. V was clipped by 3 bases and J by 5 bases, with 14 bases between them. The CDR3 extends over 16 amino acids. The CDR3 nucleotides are TGTGCCAGCAGTTTTCCCGGGACAACAAATAATTCACCCCTCCACTTT. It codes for CASSFPGTTNNSPLHF.

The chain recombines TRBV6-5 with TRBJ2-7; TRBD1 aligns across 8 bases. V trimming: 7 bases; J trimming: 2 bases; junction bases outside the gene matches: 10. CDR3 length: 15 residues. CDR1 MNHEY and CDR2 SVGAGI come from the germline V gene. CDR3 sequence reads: CASTLRRTGTYEQYF. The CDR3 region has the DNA TGTGCCAGCACCCTACGGAGGACAGGGACCTACGAGCAGTACTTC.

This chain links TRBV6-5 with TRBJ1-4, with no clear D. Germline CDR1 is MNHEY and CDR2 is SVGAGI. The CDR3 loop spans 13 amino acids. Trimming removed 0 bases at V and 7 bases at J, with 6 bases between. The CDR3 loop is CASSYSPGEKLFF. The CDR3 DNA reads TGTGCCAGCAGTTACTCCCCGGGTGAAAAACTGTTTTTT.